The clone carrying this T cell receptor beta chain was picked up many times. Antigen specificity is unknown. The authors made TCR cDNA by 5'RACE template switching, adding a universal primer site and UMIs. TCRdb called the 5' RACE reads again in MiXCR, with one record for every CDR3 protein. The sample yields 280,000 or so distinct CDR3 sequences, 7.5% to 9.5% seen once. The data originate from a study of T cells after yellow fever vaccination. The study's findings and limits: Weaker overall was a secondary response that nonetheless peaked faster, on day 5 versus 15. Repertoires obtained by FACS sorting could include abundant clonotypes that entered as contaminants from the bulk population. The study re-detected most primary-vaccination clones after the booster (around 96% CD4, 85% to 90% CD8).

CDR3 length: 15 residues. The germline V gene has CDR1 MNHNS and CDR2 SASEGT. The trim removed 6 bases at V and 3 bases at J, leaving 5 bases unmatched. Sequenced here: CD4+ T cells sorted from PBMCs, sampled 5 days after the yellow fever booster vaccination. The chain employs TRBV6-1 and TRBJ2-2; 9 nucleotides match TRBD1. The sequence was obtained from a man younger than 35 who received the YFV17D yellow fever vaccine. Written as DNA, the CDR3 is TGTGCCAGCAGCCCGGGACAGGGATACACCGGGGAGCTGTTTTTT. It translates to CASSPGQGYTGELFF.